This entry features one TCR beta chain sequence. No cognate antigen has been identified for it. Base qualities are not at hand, and no much larger clone is one base apart. Sequenced on an Illumina HiSeq 1500. Using fastp trimming at Q25 and MiXCR clonotype assembly, TCRdb reanalyzed the public sequencing data and kept in-frame beta chains. Merged by CDR3 protein, the rows form single entries marked with the most common genes and DNA. This sample is represented by 200,000 to 250,000 distinct CDR3 sequences; around 40% of them were singletons. About 60% of the sample is held by the ten biggest clonotypes. This entry comes from a study of T cell repertoires in cytomegalovirus infection (dated by TCRdb to 2018 to 2020). Regarding the complete study: Alongside well-studied HLA-B-restricted epitopes, the peptide stimulations were aimed at recently identified HLA-C-restricted CMV epitopes, whose presentation resists viral immunomodulation. Because public TCR beta signatures pointed to carriage of CMV infection together with the matching HLA type, the HLA type of each donor mattered for the analysis.

Broad study findings and their caveats: The ex vivo response was dominated by HLA-C-restricted CMV-specific TCR beta clonotypes, which also provided the single most frequent clonotype in two of eight donors. In both this cohort and an independent roughly 400-donor cohort, the cumulative frequency of public TCR beta family members distinguished carriers of CMV infection plus the relevant HLA type.

What this sample's treatment or condition label stands for: in vitro stimulation with specific CMV peptide epitopes to enrich CMV-specific T cells. The junction carries 7 bases between V and J, which are trimmed by 5 bases and 14 bases respectively. The germline V gene (reference sequence) sets CDR1 to MNHNY and CDR2 to SVGAGI. Measured from the cysteine to the phenylalanine, the CDR3 is 9 residues long. Just the 27-base CDR3 DNA is kept, in frame starting at base 1. The sample here was CD8+ T cells from cultured PBMCs, taken from culture after CMV antigen stimulation. Recombination linked TRBV6-6 to TRBJ2-1; too little of a D gene remains to name it. The origin of this receptor is a human donor in good health (CMV status not recorded). Some clones in this sample may be carry-over from other donors' samples. The base sequence is TGTGCCAGCAGTGATTCGGAGTTCTTC. This gives the protein CASSDSEFF.